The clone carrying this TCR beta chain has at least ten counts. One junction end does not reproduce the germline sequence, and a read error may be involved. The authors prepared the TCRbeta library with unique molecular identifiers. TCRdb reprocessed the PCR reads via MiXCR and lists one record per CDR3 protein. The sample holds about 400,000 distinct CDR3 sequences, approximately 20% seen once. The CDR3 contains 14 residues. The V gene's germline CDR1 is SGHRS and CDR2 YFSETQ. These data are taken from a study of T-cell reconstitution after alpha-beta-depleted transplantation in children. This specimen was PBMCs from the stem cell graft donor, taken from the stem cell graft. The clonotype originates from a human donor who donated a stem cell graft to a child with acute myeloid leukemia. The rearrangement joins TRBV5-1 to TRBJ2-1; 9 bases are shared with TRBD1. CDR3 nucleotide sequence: TGTGCCAGCAGTTTGGACAGGGGATACAATGAGCAGTTCTTC. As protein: CASSLDRGYNEQFF.